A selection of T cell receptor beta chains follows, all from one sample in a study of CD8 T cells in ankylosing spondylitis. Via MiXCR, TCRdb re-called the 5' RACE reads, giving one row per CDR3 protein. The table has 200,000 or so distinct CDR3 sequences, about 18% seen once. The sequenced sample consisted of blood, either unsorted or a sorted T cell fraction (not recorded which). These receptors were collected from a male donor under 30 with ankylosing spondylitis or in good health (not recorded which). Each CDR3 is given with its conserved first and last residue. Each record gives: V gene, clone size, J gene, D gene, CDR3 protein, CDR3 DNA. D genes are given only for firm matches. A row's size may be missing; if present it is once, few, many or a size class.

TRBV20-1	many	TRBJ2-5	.	CSARDSRGQETQYF	TGCAGTGCTAGAGATTCCCGGGGCCAAGAGACCCAGTACTTC
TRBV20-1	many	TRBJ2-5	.	CSARGSQQETQYF	TGCAGTGCTAGAGGGTCCCAACAAGAGACCCAGTACTTC
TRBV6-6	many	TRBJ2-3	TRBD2	CASSYLASGRGTDTQYF	TGTGCCAGCAGTTATCTAGCTAGCGGGAGGGGAACAGATACGCAGTATTTT
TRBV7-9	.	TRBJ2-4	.	CTSSPRQVVAKNIQYF	TGTACCAGCAGCCCCAGGCAGGTAGTGGCCAAAAACATTCAGTACTTC
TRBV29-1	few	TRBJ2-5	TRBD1	CSVGQGIWETQYF	TGCAGCGTCGGACAGGGGATTTGGGAGACCCAGTACTTC
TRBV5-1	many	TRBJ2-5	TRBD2	CASSLVVGRALRETQYF	TGCGCCAGCAGCTTGGTCGTCGGGAGGGCCCTCCGGGAGACCCAGTACTTC
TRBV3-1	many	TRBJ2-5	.	CASSQGFLVNQETQYF	TGTGCCAGCAGCCAAGGCTTTTTGGTAAACCAAGAGACCCAGTACTTC
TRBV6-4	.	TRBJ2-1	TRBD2	CASSILAGGPGSYNEQFF	TGTGCCAGCAGCATACTAGCGGGAGGGCCGGGGTCCTACAATGAGCAGTTCTTC
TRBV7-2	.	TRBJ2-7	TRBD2	CASSPRMGGRPYEQYF	TGTGCCAGCAGCCCCCGAATGGGCGGGAGACCCTACGAGCAGTACTTC
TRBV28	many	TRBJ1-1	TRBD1	CASSLRASRGRVITEAFF	TGTGCCAGCAGTTTACGGGCCAGTAGGGGGCGCGTGATCACTGAAGCTTTCTTT
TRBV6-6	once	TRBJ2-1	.	CASGGGGGKNEQFF	TGTGCCAGCGGAGGGGGAGGAGGCAAGAATGAGCAGTTCTTC
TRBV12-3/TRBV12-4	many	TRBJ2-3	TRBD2	CASRRGTRPGDTQYF	TGTGCCAGCAGGCGGGGGACTAGACCGGGAGATACGCAGTATTTT
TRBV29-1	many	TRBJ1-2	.	CSVQSGPYGYTF	TGCAGCGTTCAAAGCGGGCCTTATGGCTACACCTTC
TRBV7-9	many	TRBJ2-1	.	CASSASPVIDEQFF	TGTGCCAGCAGCGCGTCTCCTGTGATCGATGAGCAGTTCTTC
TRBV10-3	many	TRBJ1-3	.	CAITDGVPGNTIYF	TGTGCCATCACCGATGGAGTTCCTGGAAACACCATATATTTT
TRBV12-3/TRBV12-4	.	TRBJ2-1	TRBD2	CASSLGGLANEQFF	TGTGCCAGCAGTTTAGGGGGACTAGCAAATGAGCAGTTCTTC
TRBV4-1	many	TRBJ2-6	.	CASTGHFSGANVLTF	TGCGCCAGCACCGGACACTTCTCTGGGGCCAACGTCCTGACTTTC
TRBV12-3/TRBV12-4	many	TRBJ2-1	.	CASGPFPGTRYNEQFF	TGTGCCAGCGGACCCTTCCCCGGGACCAGATACAATGAGCAGTTCTTC
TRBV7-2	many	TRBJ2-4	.	CASSPGRSADLAKNIQYF	TGTGCCAGCAGCCCCGGAAGGTCAGCGGATCTAGCCAAAAACATTCAGTACTTC
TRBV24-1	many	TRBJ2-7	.	CATSDTGSEQYF	TGTGCCACCAGTGATACAGGGTCCGAGCAGTACTTC
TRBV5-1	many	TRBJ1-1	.	CASMLTGGTEAFF	TGCGCCAGCATGCTGACAGGAGGCACTGAAGCTTTCTTT
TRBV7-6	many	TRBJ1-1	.	CASGLGPNTEAFF	TGTGCCAGCGGATTAGGACCCAACACTGAAGCTTTCTTT
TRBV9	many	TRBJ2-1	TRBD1	CASSGQGPPNEQFF	TGTGCCAGCAGCGGACAGGGACCCCCAAATGAGCAGTTCTTC
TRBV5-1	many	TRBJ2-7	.	CASRSMERPLGQYF	TGCGCCAGCAGGTCTATGGAGCGGCCCCTTGGGCAGTACTTC
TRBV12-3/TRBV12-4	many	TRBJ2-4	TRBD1	CASTLGQLQYF	TGTGCCAGCACCTTGGGACAGCTACAGTACTTC
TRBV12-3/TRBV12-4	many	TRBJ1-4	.	CASRSGATNEKLFF	TGTGCCAGCAGATCAGGGGCAACTAATGAAAAACTGTTTTTT
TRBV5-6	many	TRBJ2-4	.	CASSPQWGKNIQYF	TGTGCCAGCAGTCCCCAGTGGGGCAAAAACATTCAGTACTTC
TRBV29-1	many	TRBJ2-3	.	CSVGRAPTDTQYF	TGCAGCGTTGGGAGGGCACCCACAGATACGCAGTATTTT
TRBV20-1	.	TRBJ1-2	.	CSASSGFGYTF	TGCAGTGCTAGCTCGGGGTTTGGCTACACCTTC
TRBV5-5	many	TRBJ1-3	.	CARGGHFISSGNTIYF	TGTGCCAGGGGGGGCCATTTTATTTCCTCTGGAAACACCATATATTTT
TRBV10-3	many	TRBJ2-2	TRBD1	CAISVTGGTGELFF	TGTGCCATCAGTGTGACAGGGGGCACCGGGGAGCTGTTTTTT
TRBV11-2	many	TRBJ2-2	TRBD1	CASSPRQGAGELFF	TGTGCCAGCAGCCCTCGACAGGGAGCCGGGGAGCTGTTTTTT
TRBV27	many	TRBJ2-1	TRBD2	CASTKVAGGPSVYNEQFF	TGTGCCAGCACCAAGGTAGCGGGAGGGCCTTCGGTTTACAATGAGCAGTTCTTC
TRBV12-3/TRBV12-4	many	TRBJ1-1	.	CASSLSAPMNTEAFF	TGTGCCAGCAGTTTATCGGCACCCATGAACACTGAAGCTTTCTTT
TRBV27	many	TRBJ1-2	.	CASSLGTSTAGGYTF	TGTGCCAGCAGTTTAGGTACATCTACGGCGGGAGGCTACACCTTC
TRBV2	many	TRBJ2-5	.	CASSVEVFETQYF	TGTGCCAGCAGTGTGGAAGTTTTCGAGACCCAGTACTTC
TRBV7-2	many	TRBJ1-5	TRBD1	CASSLPGTGMARAQPQHF	TGTGCCAGCAGCCTCCCCGGGACAGGGATGGCAAGGGCCCAGCCCCAGCATTTT
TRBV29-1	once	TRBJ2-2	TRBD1	CSVEFRGRDGELFF	TGCAGCGTTGAATTCAGGGGGCGCGACGGGGAGCTGTTTTTT
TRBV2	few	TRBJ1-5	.	CASSERAVNQPQHF	TGTGCCAGCAGTGAAAGGGCAGTCAATCAGCCCCAGCATTTT
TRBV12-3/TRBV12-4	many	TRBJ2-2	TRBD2	CASSGLANTGELFF	TGTGCCAGTTCGGGACTAGCGAACACCGGGGAGCTGTTTTTT
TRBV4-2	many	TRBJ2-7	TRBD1	CASSHPGTGEREQYF	TGTGCCAGCAGCCACCCCGGGACAGGGGAGAGGGAGCAGTACTTC
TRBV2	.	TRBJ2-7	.	CASKTGPFADEQYF	TGTGCCAGCAAAACAGGTCCCTTTGCCGACGAGCAGTACTTC
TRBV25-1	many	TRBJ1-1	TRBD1	CASSDRGLGAFF	TGTGCCAGCAGTGACAGGGGGCTTGGAGCTTTCTTT
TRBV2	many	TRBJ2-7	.	CASSEGGEQYF	TGTGCCAGCAGTGAAGGAGGGGAGCAGTACTTC
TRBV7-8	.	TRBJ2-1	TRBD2	CASSLRLAENRGEQFF	TGTGCCAGCAGCTTACGGCTAGCGGAGAATAGGGGTGAGCAGTTCTTC
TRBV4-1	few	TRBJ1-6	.	CASTRDRTTNSPLHF	TGCGCCAGCACCCGAGACCGCACTACGAATTCACCCCTCCACTTT
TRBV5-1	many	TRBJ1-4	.	CASSLGAVMQEKLFF	TGCGCCAGCAGCTTGGGGGCGGTGATGCAGGAAAAACTGTTTTTT
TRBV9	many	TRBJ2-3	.	CASSVRLNGDTQYF	TGTGCCAGCAGCGTCCGACTGAACGGGGATACGCAGTATTTT
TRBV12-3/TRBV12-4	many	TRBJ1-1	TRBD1	CASSNQGALYAFF	TGTGCCAGCAGCAATCAGGGGGCTTTGTACGCTTTCTTT
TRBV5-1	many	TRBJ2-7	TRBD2	CASSSSTSGYEQYF	TGCGCCAGCAGCTCCTCGACTAGCGGCTACGAGCAGTACTTC
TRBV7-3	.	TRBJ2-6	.	CASSPEPGANVLTF	TGTGCCAGCAGCCCAGAGCCTGGGGCCAACGTCCTGACTTTC
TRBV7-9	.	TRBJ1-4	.	CAIWRDEKLFF	TGTGCCATCTGGAGAGATGAAAAACTGTTTTTT
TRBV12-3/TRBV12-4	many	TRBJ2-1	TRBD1	CASSTPDRVSYNEQFF	TGTGCCAGCAGTACTCCCGACAGGGTCTCCTACAATGAGCAGTTCTTC
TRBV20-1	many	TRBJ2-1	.	CSALAPVRRDEQFF	TGCAGTGCTCTAGCGCCCGTCCGGCGCGATGAGCAGTTCTTC